The 27 T cell receptor beta chains below all came from one sample that was sequenced in a study of T cells in Graves' hyperthyroidism and ophthalmopathy. TCR beta CDR3 regions were amplified from RNA transcripts. A first-round RT-PCR of the TCR CDR3 used the HTBI primer set. TCRdb re-derived calls from the multiplex PCR reads in MiXCR, one entry per CDR3 protein. The sample shows approximately 380,000 distinct CDR3 sequences, about a fifth of them seen only once. Source material: blood. Receptors were obtained from a man younger than 30 with Graves' ophthalmopathy.

This clonotype was observed at least ten times. This chain joins TRBV6-6 and TRBJ2-7; D ambiguous. CDR3 length equals 13 residues. Looked up from germline, CDR1 is MNHNY and CDR2 is SVGAGI (reference sequence). V gave up 0 bases and J gave up 6 bases, with 9 bases separating them. DNA of the CDR3: TGTGCCAGCAGTTACTCGGGTGAAGTCGAGCAGTACTTC. Protein product: CASSYSGEVEQYF.

In regard to this clonotype: This may come from a read error, since a much larger clone is one base off. The chain uses TRBV7-9 and TRBJ2-1, with a possible D match to TRBD2 (6 bases). The J call may be wrong; the DNA end is better matched by TRBJ2-7. The V gene's germline CDR1 is SEHNR and CDR2 FQNEAQ (reference sequence). The CDR3 consists of 15 residues. As DNA, the CDR3 is TGTGCCAGCAGCTGGGGGGTAGGCTCCTACAATGAGCAGTACTTC. Translation gives CASSWGVGSYNEQYF.

V usage is TRBV15 and J usage is TRBJ2-4; TRBD2 matches 11 bases. CDR3 size: 18 residues. In germline, CDR1 is LNHNV, CDR2 YYDKDF (reference sequence). V shed 5 bases and J 0 bases; nucleotides not matched to a gene: 9. CDR3: CATSVGLAGSRAKNIQYF. DNA of the CDR3: TGTGCCACCAGCGTCGGACTAGCGGGTTCCCGAGCCAAAAACATTCAGTACTTC.

In its sample, this clonotype was seen a few times. This chain uses TRBV11-1 with TRBJ2-5; no clear D. With 0 bases removed from V and 9 bases from J, the gap between germline ends came to 8 bases. The germline V gene has CDR1 SGHAT and CDR2 FQDESV (reference sequence). This CDR3 spans 12 amino acids. The CDR3 loop is CASSLAPGSQYF. The CDR3 bases are TGTGCCAGCAGCTTAGCGCCCGGGTCCCAGTACTTC.

Comment on this clonotype: This may stem from a read error, because a much larger clone lies one nucleotide away. The chain combines TRBV13 with TRBJ2-7, with TRBD1 identical over 9 bases. Trimming took 4 bases from V and 7 from J; bases not matched to a gene: 11. Germline V gene data show CDR1 as PRHDT and CDR2 as FYEKMQ (reference sequence). The CDR3 loop spans 15 amino acids. DNA of the CDR3: TGTGCCAGCAGCTCGACCCGGGACAGGGCTGATGAGCAGTACTTC. Amino acid sequence: CASSSTRDRADEQYF.

This clonotype turned up a few times. The V gene is TRBV6-1, the J gene TRBJ2-3; TRBD2 agrees at 11 bases. The CDR3 loop spans 15 amino acids. Germline CDR1 MNHNS, CDR2 SASEGT. Germline trimming cut 5 bases from V and 6 bases from J; bases unmatched to any gene: 7. CDR3 nucleotide sequence: TGTGCCAGCAGTCAACTAGCGGGGGTCGCGGATACGCAGTATTTT. Amino acids: CASSQLAGVADTQYF.

V usage is TRBV12-3 or TRBV12-4 and J usage is TRBJ1-4; unclear D gene. V was pared by 3 bases and J by 7 bases, with 6 bases between. This CDR3 is 12 amino acids long. In DNA, the CDR3 is TGTGCCAGCAGTTTGATCGGTGAAAAACTGTTTTTT. It encodes CASSLIGEKLFF.

In regard to this clonotype: One end of the junction varies from germline; a read error may be responsible. The V gene is TRBV19, the J gene TRBJ2-7, with 9 positions matching TRBD1. The CDR3 covers 16 residues. Germline CDR1 LNHDA, CDR2 SQIVND (reference sequence). The CDR3 region has the DNA TGTGCCAGTTCGACTGGACAGGGGATTACTTCCTACGAGCAGCACTTC. Translated, it gives CASSTGQGITSYEQHF.

Many counts were recorded for this clonotype. The gene calls are TRBV7-6 and TRBJ2-5; D tentatively fits TRBD1 or TRBD2 (5 bases each). V was shortened by 5 bases and J by 5 bases, with 27 bases between the two germline ends. Germline V gene sequence: CDR1 SGHVS, CDR2 FNYEAQ. The CDR3 has 18 amino acids. Here the CDR3 DNA reads TGTGCCAGCAGCATGAGTGGGGCACTAACTCTGGGGGTCGAGACCCAGTACTTC. This sequence encodes CASSMSGALTLGVETQYF. Combining the CDR3 with reference TRBV7-6 and TRBJ2-5 gives the whole variable domain GAGVSQSPRYKVTKRGQDVALRCDPISGHVSLYWYRQALGQGPEFLTYFNYEAQQDKSGLPNDRFSAERPEGSISTLTIQRTEQRDSAMYRCASSMSGALTLGVETQYFGPGTRLLVL.

This clonotype was counted at least ten times. This chain links TRBV4-1 with TRBJ2-3, with a weak D call TRBD2 (6 bases). V was cut by 4 bases and J by 1 base, with 18 bases left in between. The germline CDR1 and CDR2 sequences are MGHRA and YSYEKL. This CDR3 is 17 amino acids long. CDR3 coding DNA: TGCGCCAGCAGCCCCCCCCCGCATAGCGGACGCACAGATACGCAGTATTTT. Its protein product is CASSPPPHSGRTDTQYF.

This clonotype was seen ten or more times. CDR3 coding DNA: TGTGCCAGCAGCTCGGACCGGACTTCTCACAATCAGCCCCAGCATTTT. Protein: CASSSDRTSHNQPQHF. The V gene is TRBV6-1, the J gene TRBJ1-5; no firm D call. CDR1 is MNHNS and CDR2 is SASEGT in the germline V gene. CDR3 length equals 16 residues. The V end lost 6 bases, the J end lost 3 bases, and 18 bases lay between the germline ends.

This clonotype was seen many times. The V and J genes are TRBV3-1 and TRBJ1-2; 8 bases match TRBD1. Germline-derived CDR1 and CDR2 are LGHDT and YNNKEL (reference sequence). This CDR3 comprises 12 residues. Trimming cost V 3 bases and J 8 bases; bases outside gene matches: 2. CDR3 nucleotides: TGTGCCAGCAGCCAGACAGGGGACGGCTACACCTTC. It is translated as CASSQTGDGYTF.

This clonotype was found many times. The rearrangement joins TRBV12-3 or TRBV12-4 to TRBJ1-1; D is ambiguous. This CDR3 has 14 amino acids. V lost 3 bases, J lost 4 bases, and 12 bases lay in between. The CDR3 here is CASSFGGLGTEAFF. The CDR3, as DNA: TGTGCCAGCAGTTTCGGCGGCTTAGGCACTGAAGCTTTCTTT.

Details on this clonotype: As the CDR3 is not closed by the conserved phenylalanine or tryptophan, this likely results from a read error. V and J are TRBV3-1 and TRBJ2-7; TRBD1 aligns across 9 bases. Germline V gives CDR1 LGHDT, CDR2 YNNKEL (reference sequence). The V gene end was trimmed by 6 bases and the J gene end by 5 bases; junction bases not matched to a gene: 5. The CDR3 length is 13 residues. The CDR3 DNA reads TGTGCCAGCAGACAGGGGGCGCAAAACGAGCAGTACCTC. It is translated as CASRQGAQNEQYL.

This sequence joins TRBV15 and TRBJ2-6, with D perhaps TRBD1 (6 bases). V was cut by 5 bases and J by 6 bases, with 11 bases left in between. The CDR3 is made up of 14 amino acids. The V gene's germline CDR1 is LNHNV and CDR2 YYDKDF (reference sequence). CDR3 residues: CATSRRGAANVLTF. The CDR3 DNA is TGTGCCACCAGCCGCAGGGGTGCGGCCAACGTCCTGACTTTC.

This clonotype has only a few counts. The CDR3 loop reads CASIGGGNTDTQYF. CDR3 coding DNA: TGTGCCAGCATAGGCGGGGGCAACACAGATACGCAGTATTTT. This rearrangement joins TRBV6-1 to TRBJ2-3; maybe TRBD2 (7 bases). V lost 7 bases and J lost 2, with 13 bases in between. The CDR3 runs to 14 residues. Germline V gene data show CDR1 as MNHNS and CDR2 as SASEGT.

This clonotype was observed at least ten times. The chain has TRBV28 and TRBJ1-4; tentative D call: TRBD1 (5 bases). Germline V CDR1 and CDR2: MDHEN, SYDVKM. V lost 5 bases, J lost 5 bases, and 12 bases lay in between. CDR3 length: 14 amino acids. The CDR3 DNA reads as TGTGCCAGCAGTAACCCGGGACGAAATGAAAAACTGTTTTTT. This translates into CASSNPGRNEKLFF.

The CDR3 nucleotides are TGTGCCAGCAGCCAAGATCAGTCCAACAGCATGAACACTGAAGCTTTCTTT. Translation: CASSQDQSNSMNTEAFF. The chain recombines TRBV4-2 with TRBJ1-1; D is ambiguous. This CDR3 is 17 amino acids long. Germline V CDR1 and CDR2: LGHNA, YNFKEQ. V gave up 0 bases and J gave up 0 bases, with 14 bases separating them.

The chain links TRBV4-1 to TRBJ1-5, with D possibly being TRBD1 (5 bases). The germline V gene encodes CDR1 MGHRA and CDR2 YSYEKL. Trimming pared 1 base from V and 1 base from J, leaving 11 bases between. This CDR3 contains 16 residues. In DNA form, the CDR3 reads TGCGCCAGCAGCCAAGCTGGGCAGGGAAGCAATCAGCCCCAGCATTTT. This translates into CASSQAGQGSNQPQHF.

The sample holds many counts of this clonotype. The CDR3 sequence is CASIEWTSGGGETQYF. CDR3 sequence (DNA): TGTGCCAGCATCGAGTGGACTAGCGGGGGGGGAGAGACCCAGTACTTC. The chain employs TRBV28 and TRBJ2-5; 15 bases line up with TRBD2. The CDR3 is 16 amino acids. CDR1 and CDR2 from the germline V gene are MDHEN and SYDVKM. V dropped 7 bases and J dropped 4; count of bases not matched to a gene: 7.

The rearrangement links TRBV28 to TRBJ1-5; D gene ambiguous. The V end was cut by 3 bases, the J end by 16 bases, with 13 bases between. Germline loops: CDR1 MDHEN, CDR2 SYDVKM. This CDR3 spans 11 amino acids. The CDR3 DNA follows: TGTGCCAGCAGTTTGAGGGAGGGCATCCATTTT. Translated: CASSLREGIHF. Full variable domain (missing parts from reference TRBV28 and TRBJ1-5): DVKVTQSSRYLVKRTGEKVFLECVQDMDHENMFWYRQDPGLGLRLIYFSYDVKMKEKGDIPEGYSVSREKKERFSLILESASTNQTSMYLCASSLREGIHFGDGTRLSIL.

This clonotype was detected ten times or more. The chain recombines TRBV7-6 with TRBJ2-1, with D unclear. The V gene's germline CDR1 is SGHVS and CDR2 FNYEAQ. The CDR3 loop spans 13 amino acids. The V and J ends lost 5 bases and 7 bases respectively, with 12 bases between them. For the CDR3, the DNA is TGTGCCAGCAGCACCCTTGCCATAAATGAGCAGTTCTTC. It codes for CASSTLAINEQFF.

The CDR3 region has the DNA TGTGCCACCAGTGTAGGGGTCGGGGAGCTGTTTTTT. Its protein product is CATSVGVGELFF. This rearrangement joins TRBV24-1 to TRBJ2-2; D is perhaps TRBD1 (5 bases). The V and J ends lost 5 bases and 7 bases respectively, with 7 bases between them. CDR3 size: 12 residues. Germline CDR1 is KGHDR and CDR2 is SFDVKD.

This rearrangement joins TRBV28 to TRBJ2-5, with D unresolved. The CDR3 is 14 residues long. Trimming left V 4 bases short and J 2 bases short, with 11 bases between. Germline V lookup: CDR1 MDHEN, CDR2 SYDVKM. In DNA, the CDR3 is TGTGCCAGCAGTTACGGGTCGATGCAAGAGACCCAGTACTTC. Translated: CASSYGSMQETQYF.

This clonotype has at least ten counts. The CDR3 region has the DNA TGTGCCAGCATCCTCAGGTGGGGCGGGGGATTAAGCTCCTACAATGAGCAGTTCTTC. Protein product: CASILRWGGGLSSYNEQFF. The gene calls are TRBV7-9 and TRBJ2-1; 7 positions match TRBD2. The CDR3 spans 19 residues. V lost 7 bases to trimming and J lost 0 bases; unmatched junction nucleotides: 18. Germline-derived CDR1 and CDR2 are SEHNR and FQNEAQ (reference sequence).

Regarding this clonotype: Since a much larger clone is just one base distant, this may be a read error. V and J are TRBV28 and TRBJ1-2; D possibly corresponds to TRBD1 (5 bases). The CDR3 runs 16 residues. Germline CDR1 and CDR2: MDHEN and SYDVKM. V gave up 1 base and J gave up 7 bases, with 19 bases separating them. CDR3 residues: CASSLYSGTGRCGYTF. The DNA for the CDR3 is TGTGCCAGCAGTTTATATAGTGGAACAGGCCGGTGTGGCTACACCTTC.

This clonotype was counted many times. The genes are TRBV6-1 and TRBJ1-5; TRBD1 matches at 10 bases. CDR3 size: 15 residues. Unmatched junction bases numbered 6, after V lost 8 bases and J lost 2 bases. In germline, CDR1 is MNHNS, CDR2 SASEGT. The CDR3 spells CASRRDRGGNQPQHF. The CDR3 region has the DNA TGTGCCAGCCGAAGGGACAGGGGTGGCAATCAGCCCCAGCATTTT.